The next 10 T cell receptor beta chains were all read from a single sample in a study of cytomegalovirus exposure and HLA in healthy donors. A multiplex PCR was run with 60 Vbeta primers and 13 Jbeta primers. Profiled with immunoSEQ multiplex PCR; TCRdb holds only in-frame clones, not every one. This table has about 180,000 clones, around 80% appearing once. Source material: PBMCs. Every receptor here comes from a man in his late teens or twenties in good health and CMV-seronegative.

This clone was seen more than once but under ten times. The J gene is TRBJ1-4, the V gene TRBV18, with D maybe TRBD1 (6 bases). The V end lost 1 base, the J end lost 4 bases, and 19 bases lay between the germline ends. Germline lookup yields CDR1 KGHSH and CDR2 LQKENI. The CDR3 is made up of 18 amino acids. CDR3 coding DNA: TGTGCCAGCTCACCACGTCAGGACAGCGGGGGTTTTAATGAAAAACTGTTTTTT. Its protein is CASSPRQDSGGFNEKLFF.

To note about this clone: Other DNA sequences in the same sample also yield this CDR3. The chain links TRBV6-5 to TRBJ1-1; TRBD1 aligns across 9 bases. The V segment lost 6 bases and the J segment 4 bases; nucleotides outside the gene matches: 3. The CDR3 has 13 residues. Germline assignment: CDR1 MNHEY and CDR2 SVGAGI. Here the CDR3 DNA reads TGTGCCAGCAGCAGGACAGGGGTCACTGAAGCTTTCTTT. Translated, it gives CASSRTGVTEAFF.

This sequence joins TRBV5-6 and TRBJ2-3; D unresolved. V shed 0 bases and J shed 0 bases, with 5 bases lying between them. Per the germline V gene, CDR1 is SGHDT and CDR2 is YYEEEE. The CDR3 totals 14 residues. Here the CDR3 reads CASSLGQSTDTQYF. The CDR3 coding sequence is TGTGCCAGCAGCTTGGGCCAGAGCACAGATACGCAGTATTTT.

The rearrangement uses TRBV5-1 and TRBJ1-4; no clear D. The CDR3 length is 14 residues. Looked up from germline, CDR1 is SGHRS and CDR2 is YFSETQ. V shed 4 bases and J shed 5 bases, with 12 bases lying between them. The CDR3 region has the DNA TGCGCCAGCAGCCCGGACTCCCGAAATGAAAAACTGTTTTTT. Amino acid sequence: CASSPDSRNEKLFF.

The rearrangement links TRBV5-1 to TRBJ1-4; a weak D match, TRBD1 (6 bases). This CDR3 spans 16 amino acids. CDR1 SGHRS and CDR2 YFSETQ come from the germline V gene. Trimming shortened V by 2 bases and J by 4 bases, and 15 bases separated the two germline ends. CDR3 DNA: TGCGCCAGCAGCTTCTCAGGGGCTCGTTATAATGAAAAACTGTTTTTT. This translates into CASSFSGARYNEKLFF. The whole variable domain, filled in from reference TRBV5-1 and TRBJ1-4, reads KAGVTQTPRYLIKTRGQQVTLSCSPISGHRSVSWYQQTPGQGLQFLFEYFSETQRNKGNFPGRFSGRQFSNSRSEMNVSTLELGDSALYLCASSFSGARYNEKLFFGSGTQLSVL.

J is TRBJ1-1 and V is TRBV7-3; D unclear. The germline CDR1 and CDR2 sequences are SGHTA and FQGTGA. This CDR3 is 14 amino acids long. Trimming took off 4 bases at V and 6 bases at J, with 15 bases between the two ends. As DNA, the CDR3 is TGTGCCAGCAGCTCCGGACGGGATGGGGCTGAAGCTTTCTTT. This codes for CASSSGRDGAEAFF. The complete variable domain, with remaining parts taken from reference TRBV7-3 and TRBJ1-1, reads GAGVSQTPSNKVTEKGKYVELRCDPISGHTALYWYRQSLGQGPEFLIYFQGTGAADDSGLPNDRFFAVRPEGSVSTLKIQRTERGDSAVYLCASSSGRDGAEAFFGQGTRLTVV.

The chain recombines TRBV7-2 with TRBJ2-2; no clear D gene. The CDR3 consists of 16 residues. Trimming took 4 bases from V and 2 from J, leaving 14 bases between them. Germline V gene data show CDR1 as SGHTA and CDR2 as FQGNSA. CDR3 nucleotide sequence: TGTGCCAGCAGCTCTCACCGGTCCCTAAACACCGGGGAGCTGTTTTTT. Translated, it gives CASSSHRSLNTGELFF.

This chain joins TRBV29-1 and TRBJ2-5, with D possibly TRBD1 on 5 matching bases. Germline lookup yields CDR1 SQVTM and CDR2 ANQGSEA. V gave up 6 bases and J gave up 9 bases, with 17 bases separating them. CDR3 length: 12 amino acids. CDR3 coding DNA: TGCAGCGTCATAGGGGTTGGTGAGGCCCAGTACTTC. Translating gives CSVIGVGEAQYF.

This clone was observed a few times. The rearrangement joins TRBV7-8 to TRBJ2-7; maybe TRBD1 (6 bases). The CDR3 has 15 residues. V lost 4 bases, J lost 4 bases, and 17 bases lay in between. In germline, CDR1 is SGHVS, CDR2 FQNEAQ. The chain's CDR3 is CASSSTGTPQYEQYF. CDR3 in DNA: TGTGCCAGCAGCTCGACAGGAACCCCTCAGTACGAGCAGTACTTC.

This chain uses TRBV5-1 with TRBJ1-2; TRBD1 matches 9 bases. CDR1 SGHRS and CDR2 YFSETQ come from the germline V gene. V dropped 2 bases and J dropped 5; count of bases not matched to a gene: 4. This CDR3 contains 14 residues. The DNA for the CDR3 is TGCGCCAGCAGCTTACAGGGGGCGGGGTATGGCTACACCTTC. It yields the protein CASSLQGAGYGYTF.